What follows is one TCR beta chain and its context. The antigen is not known. The record originates from a study of response to subunit inactivated influenza vaccine. TCRdb itself ran the RT-PCR reads through MiXCR, one entry per CDR3 protein. The sample includes 860,000 or so distinct CDR3 sequences, 21% seen only once; the top ten take about 9.4%. With 4 bases removed from V and 10 bases from J, the gap between germline ends came to 10 bases. CDR1 is SGHVS, CDR2 FQNEAQ, per germline. The CDR3 has 11 residues. Study-wide results and limits: The authors put forward the suggestion that each seasonal influenza vaccination may bring in only a limited number of new T cells.

The sequencing used PBMCs from blood, collected around 5 days after vaccination. This TCR derives from a man aged 50 or older who received an inactivated influenza vaccine. V and J are TRBV7-8 and TRBJ1-1; a weak D match, TRBD1 (5 bases). Here the CDR3 reads CASSSRDRAFF. The CDR3 DNA reads TGTGCCAGCAGCTCCAGGGATCGAGCTTTCTTT. The entire variable domain, with the rest obtained from reference TRBV7-8 and TRBJ1-1, is as follows: GAGVSQSPRYKVAKRGQDVALRCDPISGHVSLFWYQQALGQGPEFLTYFQNEAQLDKSGLPSDRFFAERPEGSVSTLKIQRTQQEDSAVYLCASSSRDRAFFGQGTRLTVV.